This T cell receptor (beta chain) came from a study of cytomegalovirus exposure and HLA in healthy donors. Trimming cost V 6 bases and J 5 bases; bases outside gene matches: 9. The length of the CDR3 is 16 residues. Germline V gene lookup returns CDR1 MNHEY and CDR2 SMNVEV (reference sequence). In the PCR, 60 Vbeta and 13 Jbeta primers were used. TCRdb keeps only in-frame clones here, not all; method: immunoSEQ multiplex PCR. The sample lists about 190,000 clones, 80% to 90% seen once, with about 1.2% in the top ten. The TCR comes from a man aged 25-40 years in good health and CMV-seronegative. This chain links TRBV27 with TRBJ2-3; TRBD2 agrees at 12 bases. Specimen: PBMCs. This CDR3 reads CASSPLLAGGLDTQYF. CDR3 nucleotides: TGTGCCAGCAGCCCCCTACTAGCGGGAGGTTTAGATACGCAGTATTTT.